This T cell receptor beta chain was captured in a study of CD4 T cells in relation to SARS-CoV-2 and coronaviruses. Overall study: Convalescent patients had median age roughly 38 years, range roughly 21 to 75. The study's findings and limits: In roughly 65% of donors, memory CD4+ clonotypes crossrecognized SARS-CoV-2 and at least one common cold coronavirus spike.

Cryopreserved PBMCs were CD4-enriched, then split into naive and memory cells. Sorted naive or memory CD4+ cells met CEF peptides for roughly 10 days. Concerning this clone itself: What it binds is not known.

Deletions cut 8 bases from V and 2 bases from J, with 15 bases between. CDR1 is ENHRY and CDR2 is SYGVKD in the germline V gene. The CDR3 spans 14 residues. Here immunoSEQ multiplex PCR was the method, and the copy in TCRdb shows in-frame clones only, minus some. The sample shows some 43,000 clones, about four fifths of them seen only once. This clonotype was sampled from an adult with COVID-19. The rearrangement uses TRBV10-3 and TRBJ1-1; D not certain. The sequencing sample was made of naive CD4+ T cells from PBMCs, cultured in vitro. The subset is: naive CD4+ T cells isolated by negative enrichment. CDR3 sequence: CAIAAGSRNTEAFF. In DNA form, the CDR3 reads TGTGCCATCGCCGCGGGTAGCAGAAACACTGAAGCTTTCTTT.